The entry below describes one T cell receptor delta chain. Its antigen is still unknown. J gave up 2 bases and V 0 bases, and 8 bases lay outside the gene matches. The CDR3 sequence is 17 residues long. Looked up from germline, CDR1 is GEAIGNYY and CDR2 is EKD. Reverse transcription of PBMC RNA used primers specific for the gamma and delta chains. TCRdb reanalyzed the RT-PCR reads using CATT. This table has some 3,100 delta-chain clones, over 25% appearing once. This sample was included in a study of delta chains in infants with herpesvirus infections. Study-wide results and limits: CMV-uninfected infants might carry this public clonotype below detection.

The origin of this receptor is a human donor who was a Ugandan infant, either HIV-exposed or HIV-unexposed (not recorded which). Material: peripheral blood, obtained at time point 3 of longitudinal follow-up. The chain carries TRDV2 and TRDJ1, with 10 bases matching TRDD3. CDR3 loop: CACDTVVLGDATDKLIF. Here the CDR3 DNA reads TGTGCCTGTGACACCGTGGTACTGGGGGATGCAACCGATAAACTCATCTTT.